What follows are 32 T cell receptor beta chains derived from one specimen sequenced in a study of CD8+CD57+ T cells in acquired aplastic anemia. TCR beta VDJ and CDR3 were profiled, and genomic DNA was the template. One entry per CDR3 protein, called by TCRdb with MiXCR from the reads. The sample consists of 150,000 to 200,000 distinct CDR3 sequences, 55% to 70% of them appearing once. Sequencing input: sorted CD4+, CD8+, or CD8+CD57+ T cells (not recorded which) from PBMCs. The receptors come from a human donor in good health.

The V call is TRBV7-8, the J call TRBJ2-1; D unclear. Germline CDR1 is SGHVS and CDR2 is FQNEAQ. This CDR3 is built from 13 residues. The germline V and J ends were trimmed by 5 bases and 6 bases, with 11 bases remaining between them. CDR3 coding DNA: TGTGCCAGCAGCCTGGCCTTACGCAATGAGCAGTTCTTC. It encodes CASSLALRNEQFF.

The chain carries TRBV24-1 and TRBJ2-3, with TRBD2 matching 8 bases. Germline V gives CDR1 KGHDR, CDR2 SFDVKD. The ends lost 5 bases at V and 1 base at J; junction bases unmatched: 7. The CDR3 loop spans 16 amino acids. For the CDR3, the DNA is TGTGCCACCAGTGGGGGTAGCGGGGAGGGCACAGATACGCAGTATTTT. Protein: CATSGGSGEGTDTQYF.

The rearrangement uses TRBV20-1 and TRBJ2-7, with 7 bases fitting TRBD2. The CDR3 is 15 residues long. Looked up from germline, CDR1 is DFQATT and CDR2 is SNEGSKA (reference sequence). V trimming: 6 bases; J trimming: 2 bases; junction bases outside the gene matches: 13. The CDR3: CSAQTRPGLTYEQYF. In DNA, the CDR3 is TGCAGTGCCCAAACAAGACCGGGACTAACCTACGAGCAGTACTTC.

The chain uses TRBV7-6 and TRBJ2-7; D perhaps matches TRBD2 (6 bases). The CDR3 length is 13 residues. Trimming removed 5 bases at V and 5 bases at J, with 13 bases between. Germline lookup yields CDR1 SGHVS and CDR2 FNYEAQ. CDR3 coding DNA: TGTGCCAGCAGCCCTGGGACTTGGGACGAGCAGTACTTC. It specifies CASSPGTWDEQYF. The full variable domain, its missing parts supplied by reference TRBV7-6 and TRBJ2-7, is GAGVSQSPRYKVTKRGQDVALRCDPISGHVSLYWYRQALGQGPEFLTYFNYEAQQDKSGLPNDRFSAERPEGSISTLTIQRTEQRDSAMYRCASSPGTWDEQYFGPGTRLTVT.

The rearrangement joins TRBV20-1 to TRBJ2-1; D ambiguous. Germline lookup yields CDR1 DFQATT and CDR2 SNEGSKA (reference sequence). This CDR3 has 14 amino acids. Trimming removed 1 base from V and 9 bases from J, with 16 bases in between. The CDR3 loop is CSARVGLVLSEQFF. CDR3 nucleotides: TGCAGTGCTAGAGTAGGTCTAGTTCTTAGTGAGCAGTTCTTC.

Concerning this clonotype itself: Since the CDR3 does not end with the conserved phenylalanine or tryptophan, this likely comes from a read error. The genes are TRBV11-2 and TRBJ1-3; D perhaps matches TRBD1 (6 bases). Germline loops: CDR1 SGHAT, CDR2 FQNNGV. V was shortened by 5 bases and J by 0 bases, with 11 bases between the two germline ends. The CDR3 extends over 15 amino acids. CDR3 sequence: CASSPGTHSGNTIYL. CDR3 DNA sequence: TGTGCCAGCAGCCCCGGGACACACTCTGGAAACACCATATATCTT.

This clonotype showed up many times. This chain links TRBV9 with TRBJ1-1; TRBD1 is a possible D gene (6 bases). There are 15 residues in the CDR3. V was clipped by 4 bases and J by 3 bases, with 16 bases between them. From germline, CDR1 is SGDLS and CDR2 YYNGEE. CDR3: CASSPHRTAHTEAFF. CDR3 DNA: TGTGCCAGCAGCCCACATCGGACAGCTCACACTGAAGCTTTCTTT.

Here the CDR3 DNA reads TGTGCCAGCAGCCGTAGGACAGAACAGTCCAATGAGCAGTTCTTC. It codes for CASSRRTEQSNEQFF. The chain couples TRBV11-3 to TRBJ2-1; tentative D call: TRBD1 (6 bases). CDR3 size: 15 residues. V lost 5 bases to trimming and J lost 6 bases, with 17 bases between them. The germline gives CDR1 SGHNT, CDR2 YENEEA.

In this sample, this clonotype turned up many times. This sequence joins TRBV12-3 or TRBV12-4 and TRBJ1-1; the D is unclear. V lost 2 bases and J lost 4, with 11 bases in between. The CDR3 has 14 amino acids. As DNA, the CDR3 is TGTGCCAGCAGTTTATTATCCGGTAGCACTGAAGCTTTCTTT. This sequence encodes CASSLLSGSTEAFF.

The genes are TRBV6-1 and TRBJ2-1; 8 positions agree with TRBD2. Germline loops: CDR1 MNHNS, CDR2 SASEGT. The CDR3 has 14 residues. V trimming: 8 bases; J trimming: 8 bases; junction bases outside the gene matches: 11. The chain's CDR3 is CASYERGIKDEQFF. In DNA form, the CDR3 reads TGTGCCAGCTACGAGCGGGGGATTAAGGATGAGCAGTTCTTC.

This clonotype has just one count. A much larger clone lies a single base off, so this may be a read error. The chain has TRBV20-1 and TRBJ2-1, with D unclear. Germline loops: CDR1 DFQATT, CDR2 SNEGSKA (reference sequence). The CDR3 length is 14 residues. For the CDR3, the DNA is TGCAGTGCTAGAGGGCTATCGGAGTACAATGAGCAGTCCTTC. Translation: CSARGLSEYNEQSF.

The chain combines TRBV7-6 with TRBJ2-3, with D perhaps matching TRBD1 or TRBD2 (5 bases each). The CDR3 totals 14 residues. Germline V CDR1 and CDR2: SGHVS, FNYEAQ. V lost 1 base, J lost 6 bases, and 11 bases lay in between. The CDR3 DNA sequence: TGTGCCAGCAGCTTAGGTGGGGGTGGGGATACGCAGTATTTT. Amino acids: CASSLGGGGDTQYF.

In this sample, this clonotype turned up once. The junction departs from germline at one end; a sequencing error may be responsible. The chain links TRBV7-9 to TRBJ2-5, with 7 bases matching TRBD1. The CDR3 extends over 16 amino acids. CDR1 and CDR2 (germline): SEHNR, FQNEAQ (reference sequence). Here the CDR3 DNA reads TGTGCCAGCAGTTTTACCCGACAGGGCCTGGGGGAGACCCTGTACTTC. Translated, it gives CASSFTRQGLGETLYF.

This clonotype was counted a few times. V gene TRBV7-3 combines with J gene TRBJ2-1; tentative D call: TRBD2 (6 bases). The CDR3 runs to 15 residues. Germline V gives CDR1 SGHTA, CDR2 FQGTGA. Trimming took 2 bases from V and 7 from J, leaving 15 bases between them. For the CDR3, the DNA is TGTGCCAGCAGCTTAGTGCCGGGAGAAGTGAATGAGCAGTTCTTC. Translated, it gives CASSLVPGEVNEQFF. The full variable domain, completed using reference TRBV7-3 and TRBJ2-1, is GAGVSQTPSNKVTEKGKYVELRCDPISGHTALYWYRQSLGQGPEFLIYFQGTGAADDSGLPNDRFFAVRPEGSVSTLKIQRTERGDSAVYLCASSLVPGEVNEQFFGPGTRLTVL.

This clonotype was seen at least ten times. The chain links TRBV7-9 to TRBJ2-7; D gene ambiguous. Germline V lookup: CDR1 SEHNR, CDR2 FQNEAQ (reference sequence). This CDR3 is built from 12 residues. Trimming pared 5 bases from V and 6 bases from J, leaving 11 bases between. The CDR3 DNA reads as TGTGCCAGCAGCCTTTCAAACTCCGAGCAGTACTTC. Residues: CASSLSNSEQYF.

As to this clonotype: This could be a read error, since a much larger clone is one nucleotide away. The chain couples TRBV20-1 to TRBJ2-1; the D gene is possibly TRBD2 (6 bases). Germline CDR1 DFQATT, CDR2 SNEGSKA (reference sequence). The CDR3 is made up of 17 amino acids. The CDR3 here is CSARDPIAESSYNEQSF. DNA for the CDR3: TGCAGTGCTAGAGATCCCATAGCGGAAAGCTCCTACAATGAGCAGTCCTTC.

The rearrangement joins TRBV29-1 to TRBJ2-1; TRBD2 matches 8 bases. CDR3 length: 14 residues. Germline V gives CDR1 SQVTM, CDR2 ANQGSEA. Unmatched junction bases numbered 8, after V lost 7 bases and J lost 3 bases. CDR3 region: CSGAGLAIYNEQFF. CDR3 coding DNA: TGCAGCGGCGCCGGACTAGCAATCTACAATGAGCAGTTCTTC.

The rearrangement uses TRBV20-1 and TRBJ1-1; no clear D. The V gene lost 3 bases and the J gene lost 8 bases, with 10 bases spanning the gap. This CDR3 spans 11 amino acids. Germline lookup yields CDR1 DFQATT and CDR2 SNEGSKA (reference sequence). CDR3 DNA sequence: TGCAGTGCTAGTGGAAACTACGAAGCTTTCTTT. Translating gives CSASGNYEAFF.

This clonotype occurred many times. V gene TRBV14 combines with J gene TRBJ2-1; D may correspond to TRBD1 or TRBD2 (6 bases each). V gave up 0 bases and J gave up 5 bases, with 17 bases separating them. Per the germline V gene, CDR1 is SGHDN and CDR2 is FVKESK. This CDR3 is built from 17 residues. The CDR3 DNA sequence: TGTGCCAGCAGCCAAGATGTGACCCGGGGGCGCGACAATGAGCAGTTCTTC. It yields the protein CASSQDVTRGRDNEQFF. Drawing the rest from reference TRBV14 and TRBJ2-1, the complete variable domain is EAGVTQFPSHSVIEKGQTVTLRCDPISGHDNLYWYRRVMGKEIKFLLHFVKESKQDESGMPNNRFLAERTGGTYSTLKVQPAELEDSGVYFCASSQDVTRGRDNEQFFGPGTRLTVL.

The chain is built from TRBV12-3 or TRBV12-4 and TRBJ1-5, with a possible D match to TRBD1 (6 bases). V shed 1 base and J shed 3 bases, with 13 bases lying between them. There are 16 residues in the CDR3. The CDR3 DNA follows: TGTGCCAGCAGTTTAGGAGACAGGAGCCTCAATCAGCCCCAGCATTTT. Amino acid sequence: CASSLGDRSLNQPQHF.

This rearrangement joins TRBV2 to TRBJ2-7; D is tentatively TRBD1 or TRBD2 (5 bases each). The germline V gene encodes CDR1 SNHLY and CDR2 FYNNEI. The V and J ends lost 3 bases and 3 bases respectively, with 15 bases between them. CDR3 size: 15 residues. CDR3 nucleotide sequence: TGTGCCAGCAGTGACCCCCAGGGACCAAACTACGAGCAGTACTTC. This gives the protein CASSDPQGPNYEQYF.

This chain connects TRBV20-1 to TRBJ1-5, with D possibly TRBD1 on 5 matching bases. CDR1 and CDR2 from the germline V gene are DFQATT and SNEGSKA (reference sequence). This CDR3 is built from 13 residues. V lost 4 bases to trimming and J lost 5 bases, with 12 bases between them. The CDR3 here is CSATRDGDQPQHF. The CDR3 nucleotides read TGCAGTGCTACCCGGGACGGCGATCAGCCCCAGCATTTT.

The DNA for the CDR3 is TGTGCCAGCAGCTTAGTAAGCACAGGGGTGGAGACCCAGTACTTC. As protein: CASSLVSTGVETQYF. V is TRBV11-3 and J is TRBJ2-5, with TRBD1 matching 7 bases. The germline V gene encodes CDR1 SGHNT and CDR2 YENEEA. V was pared by 1 base and J by 5 bases, with 7 bases of the junction left unmatched. This CDR3 is built from 15 residues.

V and J are TRBV29-1 and TRBJ2-1; 8 bases line up with TRBD1. The germline V gene has CDR1 SQVTM and CDR2 ANQGSEA. The CDR3 runs to 12 residues. The ends lost 6 bases at V and 7 bases at J; junction bases unmatched: 5. For the CDR3, the DNA is TGCAGCGTCCTGGACAGGGTGAATGAGCAGTTCTTC. Its protein product is CSVLDRVNEQFF.

This chain connects TRBV7-2 to TRBJ2-7; no reliable D call. Trimming removed 1 base from V and 1 base from J, with 11 bases in between. The CDR3 is 15 amino acids. CDR1 is SGHTA and CDR2 is FQGNSA in the germline V gene. CDR3 loop: CASSLVGSGSYEQYF. The DNA for the CDR3 is TGTGCCAGCAGCTTAGTTGGCAGTGGGTCCTACGAGCAGTACTTC.

This clonotype came up a few times. Possible read error: a much larger clone is one base away. The chain has TRBV5-1 and TRBJ2-7; weak D call: TRBD2 (6 bases). V gave up 2 bases and J gave up 3 bases, with 12 bases separating them. Germline lookup yields CDR1 SGHRS and CDR2 YFSETQ. The CDR3 is made up of 14 amino acids. The CDR3: CASSFGGTDYEQYF. As DNA, the CDR3 is TGCGCCAGCAGCTTCGGGGGAACAGACTACGAGCAGTACTTC.

This clonotype was detected only once. The chain links TRBV7-9 to TRBJ1-1; D call uncertain. In germline, CDR1 is SEHNR, CDR2 FQNEAQ (reference sequence). Deletions cut 5 bases from V and 6 bases from J, with 7 bases between. The CDR3 contains 11 residues. This CDR3 is CASSMTPEAFF. CDR3 coding DNA: TGTGCCAGCAGCATGACACCTGAAGCTTTCTTT. The whole variable domain, filled in from reference TRBV7-9 and TRBJ1-1, reads DTGVSQNPRHKITKRGQNVTFRCDPISEHNRLYWYRQTLGQGPEFLTYFQNEAQLEKSRLLSDRFSAERPKGSFSTLEIQRTEQGDSAMYLCASSMTPEAFFGQGTRLTVV.

The chain combines TRBV20-1 with TRBJ1-6, with D tentatively TRBD1 (5 bases). Looked up from germline, CDR1 is DFQATT and CDR2 is SNEGSKA (reference sequence). The CDR3 covers 13 residues. The V end was cut by 3 bases, the J end by 7 bases, with 10 bases between. The CDR3 loop reads CSASGGGNSPLHF. The DNA of the CDR3 is TGCAGTGCTAGTGGGGGTGGGAATTCACCCCTCCACTTT.

This clonotype showed up just once. This rearrangement joins TRBV5-4 to TRBJ2-5; the match to TRBD2 covers 10 bases. The J segment lost 2 bases and the V segment lost 4 bases, leaving 5 bases of the junction unmatched. The germline V gene encodes CDR1 SGHNT and CDR2 YYREEE (reference sequence). The CDR3 totals 15 residues. The CDR3 spells CASSQQREGQETQYF. The CDR3 DNA follows: TGTGCCAGCAGCCAGCAGCGGGAGGGACAAGAGACCCAGTACTTC.

The chain has TRBV5-1 and TRBJ2-1; 12 nucleotides agree with TRBD2. From germline, CDR1 is SGHRS and CDR2 YFSETQ. The ends lost 0 bases at V and 6 bases at J; junction bases unmatched: 7. CDR3 length: 17 residues. As DNA, the CDR3 is TGCGCCAGCAGCTTGGAGTCCCTAGCGGGGGGGTTCAATGAGCAGTTCTTC. Translation: CASSLESLAGGFNEQFF. The whole variable domain, filled in from reference TRBV5-1 and TRBJ2-1, reads KAGVTQTPRYLIKTRGQQVTLSCSPISGHRSVSWYQQTPGQGLQFLFEYFSETQRNKGNFPGRFSGRQFSNSRSEMNVSTLELGDSALYLCASSLESLAGGFNEQFFGPGTRLTVL.

The rearrangement uses TRBV7-9 and TRBJ2-1, with D unclear. The CDR3 is 12 amino acids. Germline CDR1 SEHNR, CDR2 FQNEAQ (reference sequence). With 5 bases removed from V and 8 bases from J, the gap between germline ends came to 10 bases. In nucleotides, the CDR3 is TGTGCCAGCAGCCCCTCGGGCGATGAGCAGTTCTTC. Its protein product is CASSPSGDEQFF.

This clonotype has a count of ten or more. The V and J genes are TRBV7-6 and TRBJ2-7; TRBD1 aligns across 9 bases. The CDR3 consists of 15 residues. The germline V gene has CDR1 SGHVS and CDR2 FNYEAQ. V shed 5 bases, J shed 1 base, and the junction held 6 bases outside the gene matches. The CDR3 spells CASSPYDRGSYEQYF. The CDR3 DNA reads as TGTGCCAGCAGCCCGTACGACAGGGGGTCCTACGAGCAGTACTTC.